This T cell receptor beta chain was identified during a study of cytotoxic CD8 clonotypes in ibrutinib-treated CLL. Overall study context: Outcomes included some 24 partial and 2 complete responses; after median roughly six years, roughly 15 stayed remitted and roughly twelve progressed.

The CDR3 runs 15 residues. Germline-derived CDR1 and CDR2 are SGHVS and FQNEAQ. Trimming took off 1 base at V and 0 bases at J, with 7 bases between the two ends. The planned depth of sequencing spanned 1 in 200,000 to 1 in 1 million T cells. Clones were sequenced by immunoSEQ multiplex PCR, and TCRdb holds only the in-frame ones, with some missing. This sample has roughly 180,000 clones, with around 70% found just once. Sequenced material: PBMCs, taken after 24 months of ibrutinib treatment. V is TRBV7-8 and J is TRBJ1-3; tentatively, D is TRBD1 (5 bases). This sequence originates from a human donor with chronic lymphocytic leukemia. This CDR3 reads CASSLVGGSGNTIYF. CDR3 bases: TGTGCCAGCAGCTTAGTTGGGGGCTCTGGAAACACCATATATTTT.